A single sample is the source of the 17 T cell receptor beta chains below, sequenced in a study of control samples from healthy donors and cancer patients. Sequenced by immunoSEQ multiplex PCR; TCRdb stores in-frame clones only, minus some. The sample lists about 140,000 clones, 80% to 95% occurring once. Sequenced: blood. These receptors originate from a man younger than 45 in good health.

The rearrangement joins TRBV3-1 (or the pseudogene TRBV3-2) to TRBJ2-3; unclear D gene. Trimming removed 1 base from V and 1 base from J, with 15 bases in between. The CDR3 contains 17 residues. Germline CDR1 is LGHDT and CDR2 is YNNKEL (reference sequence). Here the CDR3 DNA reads TGTGCCAGCAGCCAAGGGCCCACCAAACCACGCACAGATACGCAGTATTTT. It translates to CASSQGPTKPRTDTQYF.

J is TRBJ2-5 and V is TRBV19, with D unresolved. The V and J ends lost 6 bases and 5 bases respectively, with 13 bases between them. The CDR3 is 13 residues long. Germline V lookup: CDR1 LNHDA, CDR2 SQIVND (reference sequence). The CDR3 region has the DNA TGTGCCAGTAGGCGGTTGGGATACGAGACCCAGTACTTC. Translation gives CASRRLGYETQYF.

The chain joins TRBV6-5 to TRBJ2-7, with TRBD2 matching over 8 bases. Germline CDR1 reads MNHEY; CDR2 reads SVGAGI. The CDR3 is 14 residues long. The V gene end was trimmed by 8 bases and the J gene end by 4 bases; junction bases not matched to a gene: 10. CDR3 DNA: TGTGCCAGCCGGACCTCGGGAGGGCCTTACGAGCAGTACTTC. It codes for CASRTSGGPYEQYF.

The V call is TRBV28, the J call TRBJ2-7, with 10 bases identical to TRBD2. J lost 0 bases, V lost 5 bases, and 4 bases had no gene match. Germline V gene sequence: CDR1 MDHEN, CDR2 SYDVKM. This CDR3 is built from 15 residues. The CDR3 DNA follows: TGTGCCAGCAGTCAGAGCGGGAGGGCCTCCTACGAGCAGTACTTC. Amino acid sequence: CASSQSGRASYEQYF.

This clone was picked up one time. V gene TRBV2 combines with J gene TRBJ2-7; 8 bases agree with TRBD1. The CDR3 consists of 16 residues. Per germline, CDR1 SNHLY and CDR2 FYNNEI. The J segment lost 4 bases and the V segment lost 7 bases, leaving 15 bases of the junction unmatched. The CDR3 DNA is TGTGCCAGCATGCGGGACGGCCGACAGGGGAGGTACGAGCAGTACTTC. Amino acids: CASMRDGRQGRYEQYF.

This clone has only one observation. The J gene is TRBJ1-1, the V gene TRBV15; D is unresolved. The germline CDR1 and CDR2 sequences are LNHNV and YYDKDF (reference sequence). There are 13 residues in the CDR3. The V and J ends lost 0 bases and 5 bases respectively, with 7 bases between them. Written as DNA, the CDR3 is TGTGCCACCAGCAGAGAACGAAGTACTGAAGCTTTCTTT. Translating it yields CATSRERSTEAFF.

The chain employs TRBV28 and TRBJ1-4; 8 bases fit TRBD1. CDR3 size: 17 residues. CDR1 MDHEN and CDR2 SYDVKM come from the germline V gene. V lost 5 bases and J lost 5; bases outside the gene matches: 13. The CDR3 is CASSPSGQGTSNEKLFF. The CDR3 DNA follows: TGTGCCAGCAGTCCATCCGGACAGGGCACGTCGAATGAAAAACTGTTTTTT.

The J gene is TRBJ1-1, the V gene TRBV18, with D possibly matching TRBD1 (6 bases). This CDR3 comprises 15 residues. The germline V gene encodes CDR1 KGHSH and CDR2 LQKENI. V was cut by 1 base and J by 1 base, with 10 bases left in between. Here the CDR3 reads CASSPRLGANTEAFF. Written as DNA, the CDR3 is TGTGCCAGCTCACCACGACTGGGGGCGAACACTGAAGCTTTCTTT.

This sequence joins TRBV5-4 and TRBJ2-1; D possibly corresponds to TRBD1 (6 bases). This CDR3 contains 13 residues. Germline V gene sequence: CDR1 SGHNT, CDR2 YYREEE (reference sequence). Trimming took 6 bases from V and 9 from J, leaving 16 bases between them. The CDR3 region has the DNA TGTGCCAGCACCGGGGACATGGTCCGTGAGCAGTTCTTC. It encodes CASTGDMVREQFF.

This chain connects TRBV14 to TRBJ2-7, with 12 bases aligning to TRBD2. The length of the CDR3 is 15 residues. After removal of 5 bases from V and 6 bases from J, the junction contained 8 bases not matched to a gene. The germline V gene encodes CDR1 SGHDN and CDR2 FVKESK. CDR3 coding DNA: TGTGCCAGCAGCTACCGACTAGCGGGAGTCTCCGAGCAGTACTTC. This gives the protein CASSYRLAGVSEQYF.

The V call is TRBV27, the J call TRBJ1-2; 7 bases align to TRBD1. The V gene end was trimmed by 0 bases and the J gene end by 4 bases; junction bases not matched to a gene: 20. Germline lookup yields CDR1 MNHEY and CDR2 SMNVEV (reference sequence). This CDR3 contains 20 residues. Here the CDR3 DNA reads TGTGCCAGCAGTTTATCTTGGGGTTTCGGGATAGGGGGCGCTAGCTATGGCTACACCTTC. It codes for CASSLSWGFGIGGASYGYTF.

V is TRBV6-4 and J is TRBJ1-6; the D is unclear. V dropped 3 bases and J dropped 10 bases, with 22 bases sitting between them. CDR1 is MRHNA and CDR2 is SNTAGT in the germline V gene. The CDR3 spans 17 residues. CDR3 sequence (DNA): TGTGCCAGCAGTGAAAATTACGGAGGGAGTCGCGGATCACCCCTCCACTTT. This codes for CASSENYGGSRGSPLHF.

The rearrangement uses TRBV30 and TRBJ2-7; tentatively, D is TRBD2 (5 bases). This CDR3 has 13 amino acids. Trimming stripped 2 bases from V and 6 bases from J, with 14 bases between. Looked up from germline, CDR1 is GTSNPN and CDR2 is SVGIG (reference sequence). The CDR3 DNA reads TGTGCCTGGAGTCCATTTGGCGGGTCCGAGCAGTACTTC. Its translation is CAWSPFGGSEQYF.

CDR3 residues: CASSGPDPYEQYF. In DNA form, the CDR3 reads TGTGCCAGCAGTGGCCCGGACCCTTACGAGCAGTACTTC. The chain recombines TRBV2 with TRBJ2-7; D is unclear. The CDR3 length is 13 residues. CDR1 is SNHLY and CDR2 is FYNNEI in the germline V gene. V lost 4 bases, J lost 4 bases, and 11 bases lay in between.

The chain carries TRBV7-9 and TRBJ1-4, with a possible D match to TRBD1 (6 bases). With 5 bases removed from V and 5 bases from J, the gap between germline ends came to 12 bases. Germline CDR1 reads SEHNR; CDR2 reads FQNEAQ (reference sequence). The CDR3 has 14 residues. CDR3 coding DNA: TGTGCCAGCAGCAGTGACAGGATCAATGAAAAACTGTTTTTT. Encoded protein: CASSSDRINEKLFF. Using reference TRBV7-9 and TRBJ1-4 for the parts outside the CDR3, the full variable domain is DTGVSQNPRHKITKRGQNVTFRCDPISEHNRLYWYRQTLGQGPEFLTYFQNEAQLEKSRLLSDRFSAERPKGSFSTLEIQRTEQGDSAMYLCASSSDRINEKLFFGSGTQLSVL.

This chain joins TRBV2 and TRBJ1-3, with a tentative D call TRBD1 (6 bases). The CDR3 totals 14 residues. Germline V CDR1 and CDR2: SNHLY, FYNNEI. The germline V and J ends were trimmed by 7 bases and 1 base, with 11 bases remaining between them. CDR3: CASMGASSGNTIYF. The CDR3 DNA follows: TGTGCCAGCATGGGGGCCAGTTCTGGAAACACCATATATTTT.

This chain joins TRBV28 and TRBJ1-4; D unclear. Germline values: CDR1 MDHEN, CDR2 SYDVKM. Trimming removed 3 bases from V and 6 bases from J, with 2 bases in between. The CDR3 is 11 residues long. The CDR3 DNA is TGTGCCAGCAGTTTTGATGAAAAACTGTTTTTT. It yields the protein CASSFDEKLFF. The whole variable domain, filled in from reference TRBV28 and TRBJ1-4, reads DVKVTQSSRYLVKRTGEKVFLECVQDMDHENMFWYRQDPGLGLRLIYFSYDVKMKEKGDIPEGYSVSREKKERFSLILESASTNQTSMYLCASSFDEKLFFGSGTQLSVL.